A single sample is the source of the 21 T cell receptor beta chains below, sequenced in a study of cytomegalovirus exposure and HLA in healthy donors. The data were produced by immunoSEQ multiplex PCR, yet TCRdb's version contains in-frame clones alone and is incomplete. The table shows 110,000 to 150,000 clones, with roughly four fifths occurring only once. Specimen: PBMCs. These receptors originate from a woman between 25 and 40 years old in good health and CMV-seronegative.

This chain joins TRBV10-3 and TRBJ2-1; D remains unclear. The ends were cut back, 6 bases at V and 0 bases at J, with 12 bases in the middle. CDR3 length: 15 amino acids. Germline V gives CDR1 ENHRY, CDR2 SYGVKD. For the CDR3, the DNA is TGTGCCATCAGGGCCCTTGTGTCCTCCTACAATGAGCAGTTCTTC. It specifies CAIRALVSSYNEQFF.

This rearrangement joins TRBV4-2 to TRBJ1-4; 10 positions match TRBD1. The V segment lost 1 base and the J segment 3 bases; nucleotides outside the gene matches: 5. This CDR3 comprises 17 residues. Germline values: CDR1 LGHNA, CDR2 YNFKEQ. In nucleotides, the CDR3 is TGTGCCAGCAGCCAAGGGACAGGGGGGGTTCCTAATGAAAAACTGTTTTTT. Translation: CASSQGTGGVPNEKLFF.

On this clone itself: The junction differs from germline at one of its ends, possibly a read error. CDR3 DNA sequence: TGCAGTGTTAGAGCAGGCTACGAGCAGTACTTC. Translating gives CSVRAGYEQYF. The rearrangement joins TRBV20-1 to TRBJ2-7; D unclear. Germline V CDR1 and CDR2: DFQATT, SNEGSKA (reference sequence). The CDR3 runs 11 residues.

The chain joins TRBV5-4 to TRBJ2-5; 8 positions match TRBD2. This CDR3 contains 15 residues. Germline V gene sequence: CDR1 SGHNT, CDR2 YYREEE (reference sequence). The V and J ends lost 4 bases and 1 base, in that order; junction bases with no gene match: 6. Here the CDR3 DNA reads TGTGCCAGCAGCGGGGATAGCGGGGCCCAAGAGACCCAGTACTTC. Translated, it gives CASSGDSGAQETQYF. Looking up the rest from reference TRBV5-4 and TRBJ2-5 gives the full variable domain: ETGVTQSPTHLIKTRGQQVTLRCSSQSGHNTVSWYQQALGQGPQFIFQYYREEENGRGNFPPRFSGLQFPNYSSELNVNALELDDSALYLCASSGDSGAQETQYFGPGTRLLVL.

The chain uses TRBV4-1 and TRBJ2-7; 10 bases agree with TRBD1. This CDR3 has 15 amino acids. The germline V gene has CDR1 MGHRA and CDR2 YSYEKL. V trimming: 2 bases; J trimming: 5 bases; junction bases outside the gene matches: 6. CDR3 DNA: TGCGCCAGCAGCCAACGGGACAGGGGTTTCCACGAGCAGTACTTC. It specifies CASSQRDRGFHEQYF.

V is TRBV5-4 and J is TRBJ2-2; possibly TRBD2 for D (7 bases). V was cut by 0 bases and J by 5 bases, with 14 bases left in between. Per germline, CDR1 SGHNT and CDR2 YYREEE (reference sequence). CDR3 length: 16 residues. The CDR3 loop is CASSLGGGARTGELFF. The DNA for the CDR3 is TGTGCCAGCAGCTTGGGTGGGGGGGCCAGGACCGGGGAGCTGTTTTTT.

This chain links TRBV19 with TRBJ1-2, with a possible D match to TRBD1 (5 bases). The length of the CDR3 is 16 residues. The germline V gene encodes CDR1 LNHDA and CDR2 SQIVND (reference sequence). Between the trimmed V and J ends, which lost 4 bases and 4 bases, there was a span of 19 bases. This CDR3 reads CASSTSHQGLGYGYTF. The DNA of the CDR3 is TGTGCCAGTAGTACGAGCCACCAGGGACTGGGCTATGGCTACACCTTC.

This clone was seen once. This chain links TRBV18 with TRBJ2-7; D uncertain. From germline, CDR1 is KGHSH and CDR2 LQKENI. The CDR3 has 16 amino acids. V lost 3 bases and J lost 4, with 19 bases in between. CDR3 region: CASSPDVGLRSYEQYF. The CDR3 DNA reads as TGTGCCAGCTCACCCGACGTCGGGTTGCGATCGTACGAGCAGTACTTC.

The V and J genes are TRBV6-5 and TRBJ1-2, with 8 positions matching TRBD1. Looked up from germline, CDR1 is MNHEY and CDR2 is SVGAGI. Germline trimming cut 6 bases from V and 4 bases from J; bases unmatched to any gene: 10. CDR3 length: 15 residues. The CDR3 bases are TGTGCCAGCAGGGGTAGGACAGGGAACTCCTATGGCTACACCTTC. The encoded protein is CASRGRTGNSYGYTF.

The chain joins TRBV2 to TRBJ2-3, with D maybe TRBD2 (6 bases). There are 14 residues in the CDR3. In germline, CDR1 is SNHLY, CDR2 FYNNEI. The V end was cut by 8 bases, the J end by 2 bases, with 14 bases between. Here the CDR3 DNA reads TGTGCCAGCCCAGTCGGCGGGGCCACAGATACGCAGTATTTT. Its translation: CASPVGGATDTQYF.

This clone was observed a single time. J is TRBJ1-6 and V is TRBV5-4; weak D call: TRBD1 (6 bases). The CDR3 has 17 residues. CDR1 is SGHNT, CDR2 YYREEE, per germline (reference sequence). Trimming removed 4 bases at V and 9 bases at J, with 23 bases between. The CDR3 DNA follows: TGTGCCAGCAGCCCGGGAGCGGGGGCTCATGGGGGTTCACCCCTCCACTTT. The encoded protein is CASSPGAGAHGGSPLHF.

This chain links TRBV27 with TRBJ2-1, with 9 bases lining up with TRBD2. Germline values: CDR1 MNHEY, CDR2 SMNVEV (reference sequence). With 6 bases clipped from V and 9 bases from J, the junction kept 18 bases outside the gene matches. The CDR3 sequence is 17 residues long. The CDR3 region is CASSPKYSGGPFSEQFF. The CDR3, as DNA: TGTGCCAGCAGCCCAAAGTACAGCGGGGGGCCATTTTCTGAGCAGTTCTTC.

J is TRBJ2-7 and V is TRBV5-1; perhaps TRBD1 as D (6 bases). Trimming removed 1 base from V and 5 bases from J, with 16 bases in between. Germline V CDR1 and CDR2: SGHRS, YFSETQ. CDR3 length equals 15 residues. The CDR3 DNA sequence: TGCGCCAGCAGCTTGTCCCTAGTTCAGGGGAACGAGCAGTACTTC. Its translation: CASSLSLVQGNEQYF.

The chain combines TRBV19 with TRBJ2-3, with 8 bases fitting TRBD2. The V segment lost 3 bases and the J segment 1 base; nucleotides outside the gene matches: 3. Per the germline V gene, CDR1 is LNHDA and CDR2 is SQIVND (reference sequence). The CDR3 is 15 amino acids. CDR3 protein: CASSIGGARTDTQYF. CDR3 sequence (DNA): TGTGCCAGTAGTATCGGGGGGGCCCGCACAGATACGCAGTATTTT.

This clone was detected only a few times. J is TRBJ1-2 and V is TRBV19, with D possibly TRBD1 on 6 matching bases. Trimming took 5 bases from V and 2 from J, leaving 12 bases between them. From germline, CDR1 is LNHDA and CDR2 SQIVND (reference sequence). The CDR3 consists of 14 residues. CDR3 in amino acids: CASSGQQGNYGYTF. The CDR3 DNA sequence: TGTGCCAGTAGTGGACAGCAAGGCAACTATGGCTACACCTTC.

The J gene is TRBJ2-5, the V gene TRBV6-5, with unresolved D. The CDR3 has 12 residues. Germline CDR1 and CDR2: MNHEY and SVGAGI. V was trimmed by 7 bases and J by 5 bases, leaving 11 bases between them. The CDR3 sequence is CASTQRAETQYF. The CDR3 DNA sequence: TGTGCCAGCACTCAGCGAGCTGAGACCCAGTACTTC.

V usage is TRBV28 and J usage is TRBJ1-5; tentatively, D is TRBD1 (6 bases). CDR3 length equals 16 residues. The V gene's germline CDR1 is MDHEN and CDR2 SYDVKM. With 7 bases removed from V and 2 bases from J, the gap between germline ends came to 18 bases. The CDR3 spells CASTYVRGMRNQPQHF. DNA for the CDR3: TGTGCCAGCACCTATGTCAGGGGTATGCGCAATCAGCCCCAGCATTTT.

This chain joins TRBV5-1 and TRBJ1-2; 7 bases fit TRBD1. CDR3 length: 14 amino acids. Per germline, CDR1 SGHRS and CDR2 YFSETQ. V lost 1 base, J lost 8 bases, and 8 bases stayed unmatched. The CDR3: CASSLSQGFGGYTF. The CDR3 region has the DNA TGCGCCAGCAGCTTGTCACAGGGGTTTGGAGGCTACACCTTC.

The V and J genes are TRBV2 and TRBJ1-1; D is possibly TRBD1 (5 bases). The CDR3 contains 15 residues. The germline V gene has CDR1 SNHLY and CDR2 FYNNEI. V lost 7 bases and J lost 3, with 18 bases in between. The CDR3 DNA is TGTGCCAGCATGTTTGCGCAGGGCTCCTACACTGAAGCTTTCTTT. Its translation is CASMFAQGSYTEAFF.

The chain uses TRBV4-1 and TRBJ2-3, with 9 bases matching TRBD1. CDR3 length equals 17 residues. Germline V gene lookup returns CDR1 MGHRA and CDR2 YSYEKL. Trimming at V came to 2 bases and at J to 0 bases, leaving 6 bases not matched to a gene. CDR3: CASSQTGGHSSTDTQYF. Here the CDR3 DNA reads TGCGCCAGCAGCCAAACAGGGGGCCATAGTAGCACAGATACGCAGTATTTT.

The chain is built from TRBV29-1 and TRBJ1-1; D ambiguous. The V and J ends lost 7 bases and 4 bases respectively, with 13 bases between them. The CDR3 has 12 amino acids. Germline values: CDR1 SQVTM, CDR2 ANQGSEA. This CDR3 is CSATSEATEAFF. Written as DNA, the CDR3 is TGCAGCGCCACGTCGGAGGCCACTGAAGCTTTCTTT. The full variable domain, its missing parts supplied by reference TRBV29-1 and TRBJ1-1, is SAVISQKPSRDICQRGTSLTIQCQVDSQVTMMFWYRQQPGQSLTLIATANQGSEATYESGFVIDKFPISRPNLTFSTLTVSNMSPEDSSIYLCSATSEATEAFFGQGTRLTVV.